A single sample is the source of the 28 T cell receptor beta chains below, sequenced in a study of persistence of HIV-infected CD4 T cells. Stimulation used approximately 9.1 ug/mL lysate from CMV-infected fibroblasts. CD40L/CD69 double-negative CD45RO-high memory CD4+ T cells were collected. No antigen has been assigned to these receptors. The libraries were made with immunoSEQ version 4 in survey mode. The method was immunoSEQ multiplex PCR; TCRdb's version includes in-frame clones alone and lacks a portion of them. The data contain about 33,000 clones, roughly four fifths of them singletons. The sample here was CD4+ T cells sorted from PBMCs after approximately 20-hour stimulation, taken from a patient who received antiretroviral therapy. The receptor set was obtained from an adult man with HIV who was CMV-seropositive.

This clone was recorded a few times. The chain recombines TRBV4-1 with TRBJ1-2; possible D gene TRBD1, 5 bases. Trimming removed 4 bases from V and 6 bases from J, with 15 bases in between. This CDR3 has 14 residues. Per germline, CDR1 MGHRA and CDR2 YSYEKL. The CDR3 nucleotides are TGCGCCAGCAGCCTCAGGGCCCAGGAGGATGGCTACACCTTC. Translated: CASSLRAQEDGYTF.

The V call is TRBV5-1, the J call TRBJ2-7; D is perhaps TRBD1 or TRBD2 (5 bases each). CDR3 length: 14 residues. Germline assignment: CDR1 SGHRS and CDR2 YFSETQ. The V end was cut by 4 bases, the J end by 7 bases, with 18 bases between. In DNA form, the CDR3 reads TGCGCCAGCAGCCCCGGGACCGCCCTCGGGGAGCAGTACTTC. This encodes CASSPGTALGEQYF.

The CDR3 sequence: CASSQRDLAKNIQYF. DNA of the CDR3: TGTGCCAGCAGTCAAAGGGATCTAGCCAAAAACATTCAGTACTTC. The J gene is TRBJ2-4, the V gene TRBV6-5; D gene unclear. The CDR3 has 15 residues. Germline V lookup: CDR1 MNHEY, CDR2 SVGAGI. Trimming shortened V by 5 bases and J by 0 bases, and 11 bases separated the two germline ends.

J is TRBJ1-5 and V is TRBV30; weak D call: TRBD1 (5 bases). This CDR3 comprises 12 residues. V was cut by 2 bases and J by 6 bases, with 8 bases left in between. Germline CDR1 and CDR2: GTSNPN and SVGIG (reference sequence). The CDR3 sequence: CAWSPGIQPQHF. As DNA, the CDR3 is TGTGCCTGGAGTCCAGGGATTCAGCCCCAGCATTTT.

The CDR3 loop is CASRTSSGANVLTF. The DNA for the CDR3 is TGTGCCAGTCGGACAAGCTCTGGGGCCAACGTCCTGACTTTC. The genes are TRBV19 and TRBJ2-6; maybe TRBD1 (5 bases). Germline V lookup: CDR1 LNHDA, CDR2 SQIVND (reference sequence). Trimming left V 8 bases short and J 0 bases short, with 8 bases between. This CDR3 is built from 14 residues.

The chain employs TRBV5-5 and TRBJ1-5; TRBD1 might be the D (5 bases). V was cut by 4 bases and J by 5 bases, with 10 bases left in between. CDR3 length: 13 residues. CDR1 is SGHKS and CDR2 is YYEKEE in the germline V gene (reference sequence). The CDR3 sequence: CASSLTEYQPQHF. The CDR3 bases are TGTGCCAGCAGCCTGACAGAATATCAGCCCCAGCATTTT.

V gene TRBV4-1 combines with J gene TRBJ1-2, with no clear D. In germline, CDR1 is MGHRA, CDR2 YSYEKL. V was pared by 1 base and J by 3 bases, with 12 bases between. CDR3 length: 15 residues. The CDR3 DNA is TGCGCCAGCAGCCAAGGAGGCCGCCTTCACTATGGCTACACCTTC. It translates to CASSQGGRLHYGYTF.

This clone showed up just once. A read error may produce the germline difference seen at one junction end. The rearrangement joins TRBV6-1 to TRBJ1-1; no clear D gene. The CDR3 has 11 amino acids. The germline V gene has CDR1 MNHNS and CDR2 SASEGT. CDR3 region: CASSDTVLYVF. The CDR3 DNA is TGTGCCAGCAGTGATACCGTTCTGTATGTCTTT.

The chain recombines TRBV30 with TRBJ1-2; D is unclear. V lost 4 bases and J 4 bases, leaving 10 bases between the germline ends. The CDR3 length is 12 residues. The germline CDR1 and CDR2 sequences are GTSNPN and SVGIG (reference sequence). CDR3 sequence (DNA): TGTGCCTGGAAGGAGCCTTTCTATGGCTACACCTTC. As protein: CAWKEPFYGYTF. The full variable domain, with the rest looked up from reference TRBV30 and TRBJ1-2, is SQTIHQWPATLVQPVGSPLSLECTVEGTSNPNLYWYRQAAGRGLQLLFYSVGIGQISSEVPQNLSASRPQDRQFILSSKKLLLSDSGFYLCAWKEPFYGYTFGSGTRLTVV.

The V call is TRBV7-6, the J call TRBJ2-6; 7 nucleotides agree with TRBD1. Germline CDR1 reads SGHVS; CDR2 reads FNYEAQ. The CDR3 runs to 18 residues. V shed 2 bases, J shed 10 bases, and the junction held 17 bases outside the gene matches. The CDR3 nucleotides read TGTGCCAGCAGCTTACGGGCCAGAAGTAGGACAGGCATTAACGTCCTGACTTTC. Amino acid sequence: CASSLRARSRTGINVLTF.

The chain couples TRBV6-1 to TRBJ1-3; tentative D call: TRBD1 (5 bases). CDR3 length: 16 residues. Trimming took 4 bases from V and 0 from J, leaving 13 bases between them. CDR1 and CDR2 from the germline V gene are MNHNS and SASEGT. The CDR3 reads CASSVGGTLSGNTIYF. In DNA form, the CDR3 reads TGTGCCAGCAGTGTTGGGGGGACCCTCTCTGGAAACACCATATATTTT.

This rearrangement joins TRBV19 to TRBJ1-4; D remains unclear. Deletions cut 4 bases from V and 8 bases from J, with 11 bases between. Per the germline V gene, CDR1 is LNHDA and CDR2 is SQIVND (reference sequence). This CDR3 spans 13 amino acids. Here the CDR3 reads CASSRPRGEKLFF. DNA for the CDR3: TGTGCCAGTAGTAGACCCAGAGGGGAAAAACTGTTTTTT. The variable domain in full, completed from reference TRBV19 and TRBJ1-4, reads DGGITQSPKYLFRKEGQNVTLSCEQNLNHDAMYWYRQDPGQGLRLIYYSQIVNDFQKGDIAEGYSVSREKKESFPLTVTSAQKNPTAFYLCASSRPRGEKLFFGSGTQLSVL.

The sample holds one count of this clone. The V and J genes are TRBV27 and TRBJ2-5; tentatively, D is TRBD2 (6 bases). In germline, CDR1 is MNHEY, CDR2 SMNVEV (reference sequence). There are 15 residues in the CDR3. Trimming removed 0 bases from V and 2 bases from J, with 10 bases in between. The CDR3 DNA follows: TGTGCCAGCAGTTTATCGGAACTAGCTCAAGAGACCCAGTACTTC. This gives the protein CASSLSELAQETQYF.

The chain links TRBV3-1 (or the pseudogene TRBV3-2) to TRBJ1-6, with D maybe TRBD1 (6 bases). Trimming removed 6 bases at V and 10 bases at J, with 13 bases between. The germline CDR1 and CDR2 sequences are LGHDT and YNNKEL (reference sequence). This CDR3 comprises 13 residues. The CDR3 here is CASRNTGKSPLHF. The CDR3 DNA follows: TGTGCCAGCAGGAATACAGGGAAATCACCCCTCCACTTT.

The V and J genes are TRBV6-2 or TRBV6-3 and TRBJ1-1, with TRBD1 as a possible D gene (6 bases). The CDR3 spans 16 residues. Germline lookup yields CDR1 MNHEY and CDR2 SVGEGT. The V end was cut by 2 bases, the J end by 5 bases, with 18 bases between. The CDR3 here is CASSYGHNREGTEAFF. CDR3 bases: TGTGCCAGCAGTTACGGTCACAACAGGGAGGGGACTGAAGCTTTCTTT.

The genes are TRBV12-3 or TRBV12-4 and TRBJ2-1, with D perhaps TRBD1 or TRBD2 (6 bases each). CDR3 length: 13 residues. Deletions cut 6 bases from V and 10 bases from J, with 16 bases between. CDR3 region: CASRMHGGEEQFF. CDR3 DNA sequence: TGTGCCAGCAGAATGCACGGGGGCGAAGAGCAGTTCTTC.

This CDR3 reads CASSLVGGGTSYEQYF. DNA for the CDR3: TGTGCCAGCAGCTTGGTCGGTGGGGGGACCTCGTACGAGCAGTACTTC. The J gene is TRBJ2-7, the V gene TRBV5-6; D is possibly TRBD2 (6 bases). CDR1 is SGHDT, CDR2 YYEEEE, per germline. CDR3 size: 16 residues. Trimming left V 0 bases short and J 4 bases short, with 17 bases between.

The chain recombines TRBV19 with TRBJ1-4; TRBD1 might be the D (5 bases). This CDR3 has 14 amino acids. Trimming took 6 bases from V and 3 from J, leaving 11 bases between them. Germline values: CDR1 LNHDA, CDR2 SQIVND (reference sequence). CDR3 region: CASRARGANEKLFF. CDR3 sequence (DNA): TGTGCCAGTAGGGCTCGAGGGGCTAATGAAAAACTGTTTTTT.

V is TRBV19 and J is TRBJ1-2, with no clear D. CDR3 length equals 17 residues. The germline V gene has CDR1 LNHDA and CDR2 SQIVND (reference sequence). The V gene lost 3 bases and the J gene lost 3 bases, with 20 bases spanning the gap. CDR3 coding DNA: TGTGCCAGTAGTATTAGGATTTTGGGCCAGGCGCACTATGGCTACACCTTC. Amino acids: CASSIRILGQAHYGYTF.

This rearrangement joins TRBV4-1 to TRBJ2-3; 10 bases fit TRBD2. This CDR3 region has 17 residues. The germline V gene encodes CDR1 MGHRA and CDR2 YSYEKL. V shed 4 bases and J 6 bases; nucleotides not matched to a gene: 13. The CDR3 DNA sequence: TGCGCCAGCAGCCGCCGACTACTAGCGGGGCCGGGGGATACGCAGTATTTT. Residues: CASSRRLLAGPGDTQYF.

The rearrangement links TRBV6-2 or TRBV6-3 to TRBJ2-5; tentatively, D is TRBD1 or TRBD2 (6 bases each). The CDR3 totals 15 residues. The V end lost 2 bases, the J end lost 6 bases, and 16 bases lay between the germline ends. Looked up from germline, CDR1 is MNHEY and CDR2 is SVGEGT. The CDR3 loop reads CASSYDGGPSKTQYF. The CDR3 nucleotides read TGTGCCAGCAGTTACGACGGGGGCCCCTCGAAGACCCAGTACTTC.

This chain joins TRBV19 and TRBJ1-4; D is perhaps TRBD1 (5 bases). This CDR3 region has 13 residues. Trimming removed 1 base from V and 6 bases from J, with 6 bases in between. From germline, CDR1 is LNHDA and CDR2 SQIVND (reference sequence). Here the CDR3 DNA reads TGTGCCAGTAGTATAGCCAGGGATGAAAAACTGTTTTTT. Its translation is CASSIARDEKLFF.

V and J are TRBV7-3 and TRBJ2-2; 7 positions agree with TRBD1. The CDR3 length is 14 residues. Losses at the gene ends were 5 bases for V and 4 bases for J; bases not matched to a gene: 4. Looked up from germline, CDR1 is SGHTA and CDR2 is FQGTGA. CDR3 amino acids: CASSLGQTTGELFF. CDR3 nucleotide sequence: TGTGCCAGCAGCCTGGGACAGACCACCGGGGAGCTGTTTTTT.

The chain is built from TRBV7-3 and TRBJ2-1; TRBD2 matches 7 bases. Trimming removed 5 bases from V and 2 bases from J; junction bases left unmatched: 6. Germline loops: CDR1 SGHTA, CDR2 FQGTGA. The CDR3 totals 15 residues. For the CDR3, the DNA is TGTGCCAGCAGCCCCCGACTAGCAACCTACAATGAGCAGTTCTTC. It encodes CASSPRLATYNEQFF. Drawing the rest from reference TRBV7-3 and TRBJ2-1, the complete variable domain is GAGVSQTPSNKVTEKGKYVELRCDPISGHTALYWYRQSLGQGPEFLIYFQGTGAADDSGLPNDRFFAVRPEGSVSTLKIQRTERGDSAVYLCASSPRLATYNEQFFGPGTRLTVL.

This clone occurred once. The gene calls are TRBV18 and TRBJ1-6; D unresolved. The CDR3 is made up of 15 amino acids. Trimming stripped 1 base from V and 10 bases from J, with 14 bases between. Germline CDR1 reads KGHSH; CDR2 reads LQKENI. The CDR3 spells CASSPREVGGSPLHF. CDR3 bases: TGTGCCAGCTCACCACGAGAGGTAGGAGGCTCACCCCTCCACTTT.

V gene TRBV21-1 combines with J gene TRBJ2-1; TRBD2 reflects the table's D call only, with no check against the DNA. TRBV21-1 is marked as a pseudogene. The CDR3 is 16 amino acids. The CDR3 DNA reads TGTGCCAGCAGCAAAGGGCGACGCGGGGAGTACAATGAGCAGTTCTTC. Protein: CASSKGRRGEYNEQFF.

The V and J genes are TRBV5-6 and TRBJ1-3; D not resolved. The ends were cut back, 0 bases at V and 6 bases at J, with 1 base in the middle. Germline V CDR1 and CDR2: SGHDT, YYEEEE. This CDR3 is 11 amino acids long. Here the CDR3 reads CASSLANTIYF. CDR3 sequence (DNA): TGTGCCAGCAGCTTGGCAAACACCATATATTTT. Looking up the rest from reference TRBV5-6 and TRBJ1-3 gives the full variable domain: DAGVTQSPTHLIKTRGQQVTLRCSPKSGHDTVSWYQQALGQGPQFIFQYYEEEERQRGNFPDRFSGHQFPNYSSELNVNALLLGDSALYLCASSLANTIYFGEGSWLTVV.

The rearrangement links TRBV11-3 to TRBJ1-6; 9 positions agree with TRBD1. Trimming cost V 6 bases and J 6 bases; bases outside gene matches: 9. Germline-derived CDR1 and CDR2 are SGHNT and YENEEA. This CDR3 is 16 amino acids long. The CDR3 sequence is CASSWTGERGNSPLHF. The CDR3 DNA sequence: TGTGCCAGCAGTTGGACAGGGGAAAGAGGTAATTCACCCCTCCACTTT. Filled out from reference TRBV11-3 and TRBJ1-6, the complete variable domain reads EAGVVQSPRYKIIEKKQPVAFWCNPISGHNTLYWYLQNLGQGPELLIRYENEEAVDDSQLPKDRFSAERLKGVDSTLKIQPAELGDSAVYLCASSWTGERGNSPLHFGNGTRLTVT.